These T cell receptor beta chains were read from a single sample in a study of blood T cell repertoires in COVID-19. TCRdb keeps only in-frame clones here, not all; method: immunoSEQ multiplex PCR. This table has about 190,000 clones, roughly 86% appearing once. Input material: peripheral blood. The receptors were sampled from a woman between 70 and 85 years old with active or convalescent COVID-19. The conserved cysteine and the conserved F or W are not part of the CDR3 here. A D gene is named only where the DNA matches it firmly. Rows may omit the clone size; those that give it use once, few, many or a size class.

TRBJ2-2,TRBV25-1,TRBD2,.,ASTGGTSGSSYTGELF
TRBJ2-5,TRBV19,.,.,ASSVQVQETQY
TRBJ2-7,TRBV6-5,.,.,ASSLRRGHEQY
TRBJ1-1,TRBV29-1,.,.,SCRSNTEAF
TRBJ1-6,TRBV5-4,.,.,ASSSSQRLNSPLH
TRBJ1-2,TRBV5-1,TRBD1,.,ASSPTGGSGGYT
TRBJ1-5,TRBV6-5,TRBD1,.,ASSLAGGGNQPQH
TRBJ2-1,TRBV12-5,TRBD2,.,ASGLGTSFGYNEQF
TRBJ2-2,TRBV3-1/TRBV3-2,.,.,ASRLNLGTGELF
TRBJ2-2,TRBV5-6,TRBD2,.,ASKGLAIPTGELF
TRBJ2-1,TRBV20-1,TRBD2,.,SASGGRAHNEQF
TRBJ1-5,TRBV18,.,once,ASSPWADQPQH
TRBJ1-2,TRBV2,.,.,ASSAASRGYGYT
TRBJ1-1,TRBV18,TRBD1,.,ASSYGTGGGFAEAF
TRBJ1-5,TRBV6-6,.,.,ASSLPGGDNQPQH
TRBJ2-7,TRBV24-1,TRBD2,.,ATLGLAPSYEQY
TRBJ1-2,TRBV9,TRBD1,.,ASSARQGGSGYT
TRBJ2-5,TRBV21-1,.,.,ASNQPQGWAEETQY
TRBJ1-1,TRBV28,TRBD1,once,ASSGTGGASTEAF
TRBJ2-1,TRBV30,.,.,AWRDVLRITYNEQF
TRBJ1-2,TRBV30,.,few,AWRGQGYGYT
TRBJ1-5,TRBV15,TRBD1,once,ATSIDRVNQPQH
TRBJ2-7,TRBV6-5,.,.,ASSPSGRAYEQY
TRBJ2-3,TRBV5-1,.,.,ASSLDGRGRDTQY